The 27 T cell receptor beta chains below all came from one sample that was sequenced in a study of long-term antiretroviral therapy in people with HIV. Survey level was the resolution at which the v3.0 immunoSEQ assay ran. Produced via immunoSEQ multiplex PCR; TCRdb's table is partial and in-frame only. This sample has more than 20,000 clones, with approximately 90% found just once. Sequencing was performed on unsorted PBMCs, taken 1.9 years after starting antiretroviral therapy. These receptors were taken from a woman aged 25 to 39 with HIV.

This CDR3 reads CASSVGEYGRRYTEAFF. DNA of the CDR3: TGTGCCAGCAGCGTAGGGGAGTACGGTCGGAGGTACACTGAAGCTTTCTTT. V is TRBV9 and J is TRBJ1-1; no clear D gene. The CDR3 covers 17 residues. CDR1 and CDR2 from the germline V gene are SGDLS and YYNGEE. V lost 0 bases to trimming and J lost 3 bases, with 18 bases between them.

This clone was observed a single time. The chain combines TRBV9 with TRBJ1-2; 9 bases align to TRBD1. CDR1 is SGDLS and CDR2 is YYNGEE in the germline V gene. Trimming at V came to 6 bases and at J to 6 bases, leaving 9 bases not matched to a gene. The CDR3 has 14 residues. This CDR3 is CASTGTGRINGYTF. In DNA form, the CDR3 reads TGTGCCAGCACGGGGACAGGGAGGATAAATGGCTACACCTTC. The entire variable domain, with the rest obtained from reference TRBV9 and TRBJ1-2, is as follows: DSGVTQTPKHLITATGQRVTLRCSPRSGDLSVYWYQQSLDQGLQFLIQYYNGEERAKGNILERFSAQQFPDLHSELNLSSLELGDSALYFCASTGTGRINGYTFGSGTRLTVV.

The rearrangement links TRBV6-1 to TRBJ1-3; the D gene is possibly TRBD1 (5 bases). CDR3 size: 15 residues. Trimming cost V 1 base and J 0 bases, with 7 bases left between them. Germline loops: CDR1 MNHNS, CDR2 SASEGT. In nucleotides, the CDR3 is TGTGCCAGCAGTGAAGGACAGTACTCTGGAAACACCATATATTTT. Translated, it gives CASSEGQYSGNTIYF.

The rearrangement links TRBV5-1 to TRBJ1-1; 9 bases agree with TRBD1. CDR1 is SGHRS and CDR2 is YFSETQ in the germline V gene. The ends lost 2 bases at V and 4 bases at J; junction bases unmatched: 6. This CDR3 is built from 15 residues. The CDR3 region has the DNA TGCGCCAGCAGCTTTACAGGGGGCGTTAGCACTGAAGCTTTCTTT. Translated: CASSFTGGVSTEAFF.

The rearrangement links TRBV19 to TRBJ1-5, with a weak D call TRBD1 (6 bases). The germline CDR1 and CDR2 sequences are LNHDA and SQIVND (reference sequence). The CDR3 loop spans 13 amino acids. V was cut by 8 bases and J by 5 bases, with 13 bases left in between. The CDR3 sequence: CASRRQVHQPQHF. The DNA of the CDR3 is TGTGCCAGTCGTAGACAGGTTCATCAGCCCCAGCATTTT.

The chain couples TRBV25-1 to TRBJ1-4, with D possibly TRBD1 on 5 matching bases. CDR3 size: 17 residues. Looked up from germline, CDR1 is MGHDK and CDR2 is SYGVNS. Trimming took off 4 bases at V and 0 bases at J, with 15 bases between the two ends. The CDR3 loop is CASSARTLVATNEKLFF. The DNA of the CDR3 is TGTGCCAGCAGTGCCAGGACACTAGTTGCAACTAATGAAAAACTGTTTTTT.

V gene TRBV29-1 combines with J gene TRBJ1-2, with 8 bases identical to TRBD1. Germline CDR1 SQVTM, CDR2 ANQGSEA. This CDR3 is built from 14 residues. Unmatched junction bases numbered 11, after V lost 6 bases and J lost 5 bases. CDR3 DNA: TGCAGCGTAGTCAGGGGGCAAAGAGGGTATGGCTACACCTTC. Protein: CSVVRGQRGYGYTF.

The J gene is TRBJ2-7, the V gene TRBV2, with D perhaps assigned TRBD1 or TRBD2 (6 bases each). Germline lookup yields CDR1 SNHLY and CDR2 FYNNEI. The CDR3 covers 13 residues. V lost 7 bases and J lost 5, with 15 bases in between. The CDR3 reads CASNYRDLDEQYF. CDR3 DNA sequence: TGTGCCAGCAACTACAGGGACTTGGACGAGCAGTACTTC.

V gene TRBV4-2 combines with J gene TRBJ2-5, with D possibly being TRBD1 or TRBD2 (6 bases each). The length of the CDR3 is 15 residues. Trimming cost V 8 bases and J 1 base, with 17 bases left between them. The germline gives CDR1 LGHNA, CDR2 YNFKEQ. In DNA, the CDR3 is TGTGCCAGCGGACAGTCCGGGGGCGGCCAAGAGACCCAGTACTTC. This codes for CASGQSGGGQETQYF.

V usage is TRBV27 and J usage is TRBJ2-2; the D is unclear. CDR3 length equals 13 residues. The germline gives CDR1 MNHEY, CDR2 SMNVEV (reference sequence). Trimming took off 3 bases at V and 5 bases at J, with 7 bases between the two ends. CDR3 in amino acids: CASSFFGTGELFF. The DNA of the CDR3 is TGTGCCAGCAGTTTCTTTGGAACCGGGGAGCTGTTTTTT.

The chain joins TRBV7-7 to TRBJ2-5, with 8 nucleotides matching TRBD2. The CDR3 consists of 16 residues. Losses at the gene ends were 5 bases for V and 5 bases for J; bases not matched to a gene: 13. Germline assignment: CDR1 SSHAT and CDR2 FNYEAQ (reference sequence). In DNA form, the CDR3 reads TGTGCCAGCAGCCCAAATAGCCGGGGGGGAGGTGAGACCCAGTACTTC. Amino acid sequence: CASSPNSRGGGETQYF.

The gene calls are TRBV7-6 and TRBJ2-6; D may be TRBD1 (6 bases). Between the trimmed V and J ends, which lost 1 base and 4 bases, there was a span of 20 bases. Germline CDR1 is SGHVS and CDR2 is FNYEAQ. CDR3 length: 19 amino acids. DNA of the CDR3: TGTGCCAGCAGCTTAGAGGGGCAGGGGTTACGGCGGGGGGCCAACGTCCTGACTTTC. Translating gives CASSLEGQGLRRGANVLTF. Drawing the rest from reference TRBV7-6 and TRBJ2-6, the complete variable domain is GAGVSQSPRYKVTKRGQDVALRCDPISGHVSLYWYRQALGQGPEFLTYFNYEAQQDKSGLPNDRFSAERPEGSISTLTIQRTEQRDSAMYRCASSLEGQGLRRGANVLTFGAGSRLTVL.

The sample holds one count of this clone. The CDR3 here is CSVISTGELTEAFF. In nucleotides, the CDR3 is TGCAGCGTTATCTCGACAGGGGAATTAACTGAAGCTTTCTTT. This chain links TRBV29-1 with TRBJ1-1; 8 positions match TRBD1. In germline, CDR1 is SQVTM, CDR2 ANQGSEA. The junction had 10 bases not matched to a gene; V was cut back by 5 bases and J by 5 bases. The CDR3 contains 14 residues.

The rearrangement links TRBV6-1 to TRBJ1-3, with D perhaps matching TRBD1 (5 bases). Between the trimmed V and J ends, which lost 0 bases and 4 bases, there was a span of 7 bases. Germline CDR1 and CDR2: MNHNS and SASEGT. This CDR3 has 14 residues. CDR3 residues: CASSEAGDGNTIYF. For the CDR3, the DNA is TGTGCCAGCAGTGAAGCGGGGGACGGAAACACCATATATTTT.

This chain connects TRBV10-3 to TRBJ1-1, with D perhaps matching TRBD1 (6 bases). V was pared by 2 bases and J by 1 base, with 14 bases between. Germline V gene lookup returns CDR1 ENHRY and CDR2 SYGVKD. The CDR3 has 16 residues. The DNA of the CDR3 is TGTGCCATCAGTGAGGGCCCTGGGACACCGAACACTGAAGCTTTCTTT. This encodes CAISEGPGTPNTEAFF.

This chain joins TRBV5-1 and TRBJ1-1, with unresolved D. The CDR3 totals 12 residues. In germline, CDR1 is SGHRS, CDR2 YFSETQ. V was cut by 4 bases and J by 7 bases, with 11 bases left in between. The DNA for the CDR3 is TGCGCCAGCAGCCCCTACGGGATTGAAGCTTTCTTT. It translates to CASSPYGIEAFF.

V and J are TRBV6-4 and TRBJ2-3; D call uncertain. Germline-derived CDR1 and CDR2 are MRHNA and SNTAGT. V lost 0 bases, J lost 1 base, and 5 bases lay in between. The CDR3 has 14 residues. For the CDR3, the DNA is TGTGCCAGCAGTGACTCGACCGGCACAGATACGCAGTATTTT. Protein sequence: CASSDSTGTDTQYF.

The V gene is TRBV5-1, the J gene TRBJ1-1, with unresolved D. The CDR3 contains 14 residues. CDR1 and CDR2 from the germline V gene are SGHRS and YFSETQ. The ends were cut back, 0 bases at V and 2 bases at J, with 8 bases in the middle. This CDR3 reads CASSLAQTNTEAFF. The CDR3 DNA follows: TGCGCCAGCAGCTTGGCCCAGACAAACACTGAAGCTTTCTTT.

The chain is built from TRBV27 and TRBJ2-7; a possible D gene is TRBD1 (6 bases). The CDR3 consists of 19 residues. With 3 bases removed from V and 5 bases from J, the gap between germline ends came to 29 bases. Germline V gene lookup returns CDR1 MNHEY and CDR2 SMNVEV (reference sequence). The CDR3 sequence is CASSFRVLGTKRSGDEQYF. The CDR3 DNA reads TGTGCCAGCAGTTTTCGGGTATTGGGGACAAAGCGTAGTGGCGACGAGCAGTACTTC.

The chain carries TRBV10-3 and TRBJ2-2; D gene uncertain. This CDR3 spans 12 amino acids. V was cut by 6 bases and J by 0 bases, with 2 bases left in between. Germline CDR1 reads ENHRY; CDR2 reads SYGVKD. The CDR3 loop is CAIRANTGELFF. CDR3 sequence (DNA): TGTGCCATCAGAGCGAACACCGGGGAGCTGTTTTTT.

The V and J genes are TRBV5-1 and TRBJ2-1, with D possibly matching TRBD2 (5 bases). This CDR3 has 14 amino acids. The ends were cut back, 4 bases at V and 7 bases at J, with 15 bases in the middle. Germline-derived CDR1 and CDR2 are SGHRS and YFSETQ. In nucleotides, the CDR3 is TGCGCCAGCAGCGTGGGAGCTGAGATTAATGAGCAGTTCTTC. Residues: CASSVGAEINEQFF.

This chain links TRBV5-1 with TRBJ2-5; D remains ambiguous. The ends were cut back, 4 bases at V and 3 bases at J, with 13 bases in the middle. Germline V gene data show CDR1 as SGHRS and CDR2 as YFSETQ. The CDR3 has 14 residues. The CDR3 reads CASSGLTLEETQYF. The CDR3 DNA sequence: TGCGCCAGCAGCGGTCTGACGCTAGAAGAGACCCAGTACTTC.

The J gene is TRBJ1-2, the V gene TRBV10-2; D ambiguous. Germline V gene data show CDR1 as WSHSY and CDR2 as SAAADI. V was cut by 3 bases and J by 2 bases, with 19 bases left in between. The CDR3 has 17 residues. This CDR3 is CASSDPARLAPNYGYTF. CDR3 sequence (DNA): TGCGCCAGCAGTGATCCAGCCCGCCTGGCTCCCAACTATGGCTACACCTTC.

In nucleotides, the CDR3 is TGTGCCAGCAGCGTAGGACAGTCGAACACTGAAGCTTTCTTT. Translation gives CASSVGQSNTEAFF. This chain joins TRBV9 and TRBJ1-1, with D possibly matching TRBD1 (5 bases). This CDR3 is 14 amino acids long. Trimming stripped 0 bases from V and 1 base from J, with 7 bases between. CDR1 is SGDLS, CDR2 YYNGEE, per germline.

V is TRBV7-9 and J is TRBJ2-1; D is possibly TRBD1 (6 bases). This CDR3 has 15 residues. V lost 2 bases and J lost 5, with 13 bases in between. From germline, CDR1 is SEHNR and CDR2 FQNEAQ (reference sequence). Written as DNA, the CDR3 is TGTGCCAGCAGCTTAATAACAGGGCAAGACAATGAGCAGTTCTTC. Its translation: CASSLITGQDNEQFF.

This clone has only a few counts. The V call is TRBV11-3, the J call TRBJ2-2; D is unresolved. Germline V CDR1 and CDR2: SGHNT, YENEEA. Trimming shortened V by 4 bases and J by 6 bases, and 6 bases separated the two germline ends. The CDR3 covers 12 residues. DNA of the CDR3: TGTGCCAGCAGCTCTCGACCCGGGGAGCTGTTTTTT. It yields the protein CASSSRPGELFF.

The genes are TRBV4-2 and TRBJ2-7; D unresolved. The CDR3 runs to 13 residues. CDR1 and CDR2 (germline): LGHNA, YNFKEQ. Trimming shortened V by 1 base and J by 0 bases, and 4 bases separated the two germline ends. The CDR3 reads CASSQGNSYEQYF. The DNA for the CDR3 is TGTGCCAGCAGCCAAGGAAACTCCTACGAGCAGTACTTC.